This passage covers 12 T cell receptor beta chains from one sample sequenced in a study of T cell responses to AZD1222 COVID-19 vaccine. Produced via immunoSEQ multiplex PCR; TCRdb's table is partial and in-frame only. The sample lists approximately 140,000 clones, 91% occurring once. The sample was peripheral blood, taken on day 0 of AZD1222 vaccination. The receptor set was obtained from an adult in good health.

V and J are TRBV11-3 and TRBJ1-2, with D hard to call. The germline V and J ends were trimmed by 5 bases and 2 bases, with 18 bases remaining between them. The CDR3 covers 16 residues. Germline CDR1 reads SGHNT; CDR2 reads YENEEA. CDR3 residues: CASSKPEAGRNYGYTF. The CDR3 nucleotides read TGTGCCAGCAGCAAACCGGAGGCAGGTAGAAACTATGGCTACACCTTC.

V usage is TRBV7-2 and J usage is TRBJ2-7; TRBD2 matches 11 bases. Germline V gene sequence: CDR1 SGHTA, CDR2 FQGNSA. The CDR3 has 14 amino acids. V shed 0 bases, J shed 8 bases, and the junction held 3 bases outside the gene matches. As DNA, the CDR3 is TGTGCCAGCAGCTTAGCACTAGCGGGAGTACAGCAGTACTTC. It specifies CASSLALAGVQQYF.

This clone has more than one count but fewer than ten. The V call is TRBV2, the J call TRBJ2-5, with D tentatively TRBD1 (8 bases). From germline, CDR1 is SNHLY and CDR2 FYNNEI. Trimming cost V 5 bases and J 4 bases, with 14 bases left between them. This CDR3 is built from 14 residues. The CDR3 here is CASSRTGGAETQYF. Here the CDR3 DNA reads TGTGCCAGCAGTCGAACAGGGGGGGCAGAGACCCAGTACTTC.

V is TRBV5-1 and J is TRBJ1-4; no definite D call. Germline-derived CDR1 and CDR2 are SGHRS and YFSETQ. This CDR3 contains 13 residues. The V end lost 1 base, the J end lost 6 bases, and 7 bases lay between the germline ends. This CDR3 reads CASSLSGDEKLFF. DNA for the CDR3: TGCGCCAGCAGCTTGTCCGGGGATGAAAAACTGTTTTTT.

The sample holds a few counts of this clone. V and J are TRBV6-5 and TRBJ1-1, with a tentative D call TRBD1 (5 bases). CDR3 size: 13 residues. The germline gives CDR1 MNHEY, CDR2 SVGAGI. The V and J ends lost 6 bases and 4 bases respectively, with 12 bases between them. The CDR3 coding sequence is TGTGCCAGCAGCCCCGGACATTTCACTGAAGCTTTCTTT. Translating gives CASSPGHFTEAFF.

The gene calls are TRBV19 and TRBJ2-7; D call uncertain. Trimming removed 1 base at V and 7 bases at J, with 11 bases between. The CDR3 consists of 13 residues. Germline V CDR1 and CDR2: LNHDA, SQIVND (reference sequence). CDR3 DNA sequence: TGTGCCAGTAGTATAGCCAACCTGCGGGAGCAGTACTTC. Amino acid sequence: CASSIANLREQYF.

The rearrangement links TRBV19 to TRBJ1-6, with D tentatively TRBD1 (5 bases). Trimming pared 3 bases from V and 7 bases from J, leaving 19 bases between. Germline V gene lookup returns CDR1 LNHDA and CDR2 SQIVND (reference sequence). This CDR3 region has 17 residues. CDR3 residues: CASSIEAGRGKNSPLHF. DNA of the CDR3: TGTGCCAGTAGTATTGAGGCAGGGCGAGGGAAAAATTCACCCCTCCACTTT.

V and J are TRBV6-5 and TRBJ1-3, with D possibly matching TRBD1 (6 bases). CDR3 size: 15 residues. Germline values: CDR1 MNHEY, CDR2 SVGAGI. Trimming removed 8 bases at V and 2 bases at J, with 16 bases between. The CDR3 is CASSKGAGAGNTIYF. CDR3 in DNA: TGTGCCAGCTCTAAAGGGGCAGGGGCTGGAAACACCATATATTTT.

V is TRBV6-5 and J is TRBJ2-3; D is uncertain. The CDR3 spans 14 residues. Trimming shortened V by 0 bases and J by 0 bases, and 4 bases separated the two germline ends. The germline CDR1 and CDR2 sequences are MNHEY and SVGAGI. Here the CDR3 reads CASSYSGSTDTQYF. CDR3 bases: TGTGCCAGCAGTTACTCGGGGAGCACAGATACGCAGTATTTT.

This rearrangement joins TRBV30 to TRBJ1-1; D unresolved. Germline CDR1 reads GTSNPN; CDR2 reads SVGIG (reference sequence). Trimming cost V 3 bases and J 11 bases, with 13 bases left between them. The CDR3 covers 11 residues. The CDR3 sequence: CAWSHGSGAFF. The CDR3 DNA reads TGTGCCTGGAGCCATGGTAGTGGGGCTTTCTTT.

The chain links TRBV6-4 to TRBJ2-2; D may be TRBD1 or TRBD2 (5 bases each). Deletions cut 3 bases from V and 4 bases from J, with 15 bases between. The CDR3 runs to 16 residues. Germline assignment: CDR1 MRHNA and CDR2 SNTAGT. As DNA, the CDR3 is TGTGCCAGCAGTGAGGGGGATCTCATCGGCACCGGGGAGCTGTTTTTT. Translating gives CASSEGDLIGTGELFF.

The rearrangement uses TRBV7-2 and TRBJ1-2; tentative D call: TRBD1 (5 bases). Germline CDR1 is SGHTA and CDR2 is FQGNSA. The CDR3 contains 13 residues. V dropped 1 base and J dropped 6 bases, with 9 bases sitting between them. CDR3: CASSLEVGHGYTF. CDR3 DNA sequence: TGTGCCAGCAGCTTAGAGGTGGGACATGGCTACACCTTC. Full variable domain (outside the CDR3, taken from reference TRBV7-2 and TRBJ1-2): GAGVSQSPSNKVTEKGKDVELRCDPISGHTALYWYRQSLGQGLEFLIYFQGNSAPDKSGLPSDRFSAERTGGSVSTLTIQRTQQEDSAVYLCASSLEVGHGYTFGSGTRLTVV.